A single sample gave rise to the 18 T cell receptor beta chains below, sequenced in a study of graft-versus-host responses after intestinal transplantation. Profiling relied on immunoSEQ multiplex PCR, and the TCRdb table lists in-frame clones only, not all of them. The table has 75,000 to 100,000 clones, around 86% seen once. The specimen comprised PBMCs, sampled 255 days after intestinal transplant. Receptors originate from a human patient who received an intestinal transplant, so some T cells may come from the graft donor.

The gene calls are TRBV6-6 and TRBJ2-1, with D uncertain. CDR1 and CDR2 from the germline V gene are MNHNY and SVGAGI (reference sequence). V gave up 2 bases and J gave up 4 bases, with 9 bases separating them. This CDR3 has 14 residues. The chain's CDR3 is CASSYKVSYNEQFF. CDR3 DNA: TGTGCCAGCAGTTACAAGGTCAGTTACAATGAGCAGTTCTTC.

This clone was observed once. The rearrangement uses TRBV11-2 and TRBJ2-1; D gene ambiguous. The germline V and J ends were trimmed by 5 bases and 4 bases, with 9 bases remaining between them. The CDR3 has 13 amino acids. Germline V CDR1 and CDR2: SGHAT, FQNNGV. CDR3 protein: CASSPQTYNEQFF. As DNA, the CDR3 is TGTGCCAGCAGCCCCCAGACATACAATGAGCAGTTCTTC.

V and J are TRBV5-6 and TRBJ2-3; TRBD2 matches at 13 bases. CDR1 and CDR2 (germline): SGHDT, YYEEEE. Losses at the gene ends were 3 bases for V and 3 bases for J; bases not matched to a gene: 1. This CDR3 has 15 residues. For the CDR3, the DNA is TGTGCCAGCAGCTCGGGACTAGCGGGAACAGATACGCAGTATTTT. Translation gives CASSSGLAGTDTQYF.

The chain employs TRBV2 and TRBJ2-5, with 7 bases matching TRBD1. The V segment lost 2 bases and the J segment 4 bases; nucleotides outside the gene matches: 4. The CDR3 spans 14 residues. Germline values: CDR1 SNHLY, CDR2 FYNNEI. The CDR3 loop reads CASSERGRSETQYF. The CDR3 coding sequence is TGTGCCAGCAGTGAAAGGGGGCGCTCAGAGACCCAGTACTTC. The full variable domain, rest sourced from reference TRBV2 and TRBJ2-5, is EPEVTQTPSHQVTQMGQEVILRCVPISNHLYFYWYRQILGQKVEFLVSFYNNEISEKSEIFDDQFSVERPDGSNFTLKIRSTKLEDSAMYFCASSERGRSETQYFGPGTRLLVL.

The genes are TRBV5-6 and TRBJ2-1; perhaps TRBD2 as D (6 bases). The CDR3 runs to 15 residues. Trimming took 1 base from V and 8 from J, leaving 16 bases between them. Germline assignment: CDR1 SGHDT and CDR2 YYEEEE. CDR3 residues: CASSLRVGGLDEQFF. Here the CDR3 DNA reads TGTGCCAGCAGCTTGAGGGTGGGGGGTTTGGATGAGCAGTTCTTC.

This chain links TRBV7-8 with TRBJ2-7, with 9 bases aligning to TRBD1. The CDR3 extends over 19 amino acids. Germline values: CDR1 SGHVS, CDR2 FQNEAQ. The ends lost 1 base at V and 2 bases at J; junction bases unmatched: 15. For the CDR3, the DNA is TGTGCCAGCAGCTTAGGGAGCCCCTTGGACAGGGGTAGGACCTACGAGCAGTACTTC. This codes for CASSLGSPLDRGRTYEQYF.

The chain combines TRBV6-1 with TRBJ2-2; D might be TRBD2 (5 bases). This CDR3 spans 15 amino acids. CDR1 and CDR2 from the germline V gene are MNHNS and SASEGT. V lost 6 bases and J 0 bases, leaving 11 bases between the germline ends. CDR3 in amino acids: CASSFGLANTGELFF. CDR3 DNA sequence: TGTGCCAGCAGCTTCGGACTTGCGAACACCGGGGAGCTGTTTTTT.

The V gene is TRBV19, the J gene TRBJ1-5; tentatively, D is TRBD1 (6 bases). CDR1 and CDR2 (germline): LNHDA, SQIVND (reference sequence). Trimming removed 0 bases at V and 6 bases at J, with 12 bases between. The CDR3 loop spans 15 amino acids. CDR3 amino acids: CASSIDQGGAQPQHF. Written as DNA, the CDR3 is TGTGCCAGTAGTATAGATCAAGGGGGTGCTCAGCCCCAGCATTTT.

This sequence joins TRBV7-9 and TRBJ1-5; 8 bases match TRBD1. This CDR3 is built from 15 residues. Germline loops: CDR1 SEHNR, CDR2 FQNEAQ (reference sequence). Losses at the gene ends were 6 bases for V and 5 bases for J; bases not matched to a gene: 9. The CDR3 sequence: CASSSDREMYQPQHF. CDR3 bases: TGTGCCAGCAGTTCGGACAGGGAGATGTATCAGCCCCAGCATTTT.

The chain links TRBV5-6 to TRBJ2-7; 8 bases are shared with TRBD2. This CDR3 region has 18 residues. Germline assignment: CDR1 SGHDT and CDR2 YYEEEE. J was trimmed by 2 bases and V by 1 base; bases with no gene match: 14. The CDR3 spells CASSLTSGNFQSTYEQYF. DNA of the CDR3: TGTGCCAGCAGCTTGACTAGCGGCAACTTTCAAAGCACCTACGAGCAGTACTTC.

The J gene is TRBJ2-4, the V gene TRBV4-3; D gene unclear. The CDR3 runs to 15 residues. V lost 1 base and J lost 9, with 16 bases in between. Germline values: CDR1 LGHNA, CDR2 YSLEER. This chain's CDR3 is CASSQAMDGLGIQYF. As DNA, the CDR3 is TGCGCCAGCAGCCAAGCCATGGATGGGTTGGGCATTCAGTACTTC.

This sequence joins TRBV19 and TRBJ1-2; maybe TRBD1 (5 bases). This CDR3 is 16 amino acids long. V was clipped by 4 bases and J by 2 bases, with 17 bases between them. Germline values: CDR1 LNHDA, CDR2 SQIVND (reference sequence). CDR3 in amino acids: CASSTGTWDLNYGYTF. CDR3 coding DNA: TGTGCCAGTAGTACGGGGACCTGGGACTTAAACTATGGCTACACCTTC.

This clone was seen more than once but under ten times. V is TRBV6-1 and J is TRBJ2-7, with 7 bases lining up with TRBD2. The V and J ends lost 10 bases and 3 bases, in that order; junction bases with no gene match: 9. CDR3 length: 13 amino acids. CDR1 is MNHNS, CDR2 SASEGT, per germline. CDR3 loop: CAIGEGKGYEQYV. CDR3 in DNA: TGTGCCATAGGGGAGGGGAAGGGCTACGAGCAGTACGTC.

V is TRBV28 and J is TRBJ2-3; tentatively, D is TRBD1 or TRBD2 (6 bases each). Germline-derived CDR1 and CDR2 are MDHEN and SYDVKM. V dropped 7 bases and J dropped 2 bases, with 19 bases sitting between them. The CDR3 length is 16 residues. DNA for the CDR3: TGTGCCAGCACCACAGGGTCGGAGGGGTTCACAGATACGCAGTATTTT. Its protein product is CASTTGSEGFTDTQYF.

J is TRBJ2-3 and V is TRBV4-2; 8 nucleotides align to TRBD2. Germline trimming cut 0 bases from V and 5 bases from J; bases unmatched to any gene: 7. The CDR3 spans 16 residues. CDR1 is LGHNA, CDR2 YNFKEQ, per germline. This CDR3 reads CASSQESSSGRDTQYF. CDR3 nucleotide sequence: TGTGCCAGCAGCCAAGAGAGTTCGAGCGGGAGAGATACGCAGTATTTT.

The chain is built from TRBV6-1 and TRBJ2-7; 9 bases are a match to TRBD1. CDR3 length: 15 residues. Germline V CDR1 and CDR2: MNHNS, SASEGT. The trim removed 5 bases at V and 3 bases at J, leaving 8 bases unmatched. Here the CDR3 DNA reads TGTGCCAGCAGTTCACCGGGACAGGGCTTCTACGAGCAGTACTTC. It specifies CASSSPGQGFYEQYF.

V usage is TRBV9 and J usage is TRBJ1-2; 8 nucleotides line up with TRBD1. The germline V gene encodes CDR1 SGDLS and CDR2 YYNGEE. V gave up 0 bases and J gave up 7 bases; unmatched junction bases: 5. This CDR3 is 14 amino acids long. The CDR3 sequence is CASSVAGQGSGYTF. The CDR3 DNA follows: TGTGCCAGCAGCGTAGCAGGACAGGGCAGTGGCTACACCTTC.

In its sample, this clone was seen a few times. CDR3 coding DNA: TGTGCCAGCAGTGACTGGCAGCAGGCCTTAGACGAGCAGTACTTC. Its protein is CASSDWQQALDEQYF. The V call is TRBV6-1, the J call TRBJ2-7; no clear D gene. Per germline, CDR1 MNHNS and CDR2 SASEGT. The CDR3 runs 15 residues. V was cut by 3 bases and J by 5 bases, with 17 bases left in between.